The present T cell receptor (beta chain) was sequenced within a study of CD8 T cells in ankylosing spondylitis. Study-level findings and limits: Within ankylosing spondylitis blood, a TCR beta motif made up of eight or nine highly homologous variants appeared to be characteristic. Previous work reported some of these motif variants in the synovial fluid and blood of reactive arthritis. The authors reported significant enrichment of disease-linked clones in matched ankylosing spondylitis synovial fluid.

J was trimmed by 7 bases and V by 0 bases; bases with no gene match: 19. The CDR3 extends over 19 amino acids. CDR1 is LNHDA, CDR2 SQIVND, per germline (reference sequence). This clonotype was detected ten times or more. Its target is unknown. Each TCR beta library was made by quantitative 5'-RACE that incorporated molecular barcodes. Each CDR3 protein is one row after TCRdb ran MiXCR on the 5' RACE reads. This sample has 100,000 to 150,000 distinct CDR3 sequences, with over 9.5% found just once. This chain uses TRBV19 with TRBJ2-3, with TRBD2 identical over 7 bases. The receptor comes from a female donor with ankylosing spondylitis or in good health (not recorded which). Input material: blood, either unsorted or a sorted T cell fraction (not recorded which). The CDR3, as DNA: TGTGCCAGTAGTATAGAAGCGGGGCCAACGGGAGCGGCCCGGAATACGCAGTATTTT. This gives the protein CASSIEAGPTGAARNTQYF.